The 2 T cell receptor beta chains below were found in one sample sequenced in a study of T cells in Graves' hyperthyroidism and ophthalmopathy. RNA transcripts yielded amplified TCR beta CDR3 regions. With the HTBI primer set, the TCR CDR3 went through a first round of RT-PCR. In TCRdb, the multiplex PCR reads were re-called with MiXCR into one record per CDR3 protein. This repertoire shows around 420,000 distinct CDR3 sequences, about a sixth found once; its top ten account for over 12%. Sample: blood. Receptor source: a woman aged 18-30 years with Graves' hyperthyroidism.

This clonotype has more than one count but fewer than ten. This chain connects TRBV5-1 to TRBJ2-7, with D perhaps given as TRBD1 or TRBD2 (5 bases each). The V end was cut by 0 bases, the J end by 3 bases, with 10 bases between. In germline, CDR1 is SGHRS, CDR2 YFSETQ. CDR3 length: 14 residues. The DNA of the CDR3 is TGCGCCAGCAGCTTGGGGGACGGACGCTACGAGCAGTACTTC. Residues: CASSLGDGRYEQYF. The full variable domain, completed using reference TRBV5-1 and TRBJ2-7, is KAGVTQTPRYLIKTRGQQVTLSCSPISGHRSVSWYQQTPGQGLQFLFEYFSETQRNKGNFPGRFSGRQFSNSRSEMNVSTLELGDSALYLCASSLGDGRYEQYFGPGTRLTVT.

J is TRBJ1-2 and V is TRBV5-8; D may be TRBD1 (5 bases). From germline, CDR1 is SGHTS and CDR2 YDEGEE. The CDR3 extends over 15 amino acids. The germline V and J ends were trimmed by 4 bases and 5 bases, with 18 bases remaining between them. The DNA of the CDR3 is TGTGCCAGCAGCGGGGGGGTCTATTCGAATTATGGCTACACCTTC. This sequence encodes CASSGGVYSNYGYTF.